The sequence of this T cell receptor (beta chain) was determined in a study of blood T cell repertoires in COVID-19. Study summary: Samples representing acute and convalescent COVID-19 were sourced from the United States, Italy and Spain. PBMCs, B-cell-depleted T cells, or T cells provided the cDNA or gDNA that made up the material.

The CDR3 sequence is 15 residues long. The V gene's germline CDR1 is SGHVS and CDR2 FNYEAQ. V was trimmed by 5 bases and J by 1 base, leaving 13 bases between them. Original processing methods: Scientists estimated how many nucleated cells there were by amplifying reference gene primers. Clones were read by immunoSEQ multiplex PCR, and TCRdb kept only the in-frame ones, dropping some. The DNA was the basis for D and trimming; V, J and clone size are from that table. The sample carries approximately 50,000 clones, around 80% recorded once. The receptor's source is a man between 65 and 80 years old with acute or convalescent COVID-19. Sequencing was performed on peripheral blood. J is TRBJ2-3 and V is TRBV7-6, with D unclear. The CDR3 reads CASSPVGFRTDTQYF. The CDR3 bases are TGTGCCAGCAGCCCCGTGGGCTTTCGCACAGATACGCAGTATTTT. Full variable domain (missing parts from reference TRBV7-6 and TRBJ2-3): GAGVSQSPRYKVTKRGQDVALRCDPISGHVSLYWYRQALGQGPEFLTYFNYEAQQDKSGLPNDRFSAERPEGSISTLTIQRTEQRDSAMYRCASSPVGFRTDTQYFGPGTRLTVL.